This T cell receptor (beta chain) was captured in a study of blood T cell repertoires in COVID-19. Study-level background: The United States, Italy and Spain supplied acute and convalescent COVID-19 samples. Sources were T cells, B-cell-depleted T cells, or PBMCs; the material itself was cDNA or gDNA.

The length of the CDR3 is 14 residues. The V gene's germline CDR1 is SGHTA and CDR2 FQGNSA. The germline V and J ends were trimmed by 5 bases and 7 bases, with 14 bases remaining between them. The protocol was immunoSEQ multiplex PCR, while the TCRdb copy is restricted to in-frame clones and leaves out a portion. The sample consists of 90,000 to 150,000 clones, around nine tenths of them appearing once. The V gene is TRBV7-2, the J gene TRBJ1-4; perhaps TRBD1 as D (5 bases). The sample comprised peripheral blood. The clonotype originates from a woman aged 50 to 60 with active or convalescent COVID-19. As DNA, the CDR3 is TGTGCCAGCAGCCCCTCAGGGAAGGCTGAAAAACTGTTTTTT. It specifies CASSPSGKAEKLFF.